The 4 T cell receptor beta chains below all came from one sample that was sequenced in a study of T cell responses to AZD1222 COVID-19 vaccine. Assay: immunoSEQ multiplex PCR; the TCRdb copy retains only in-frame clones and omits some. The sample records 180,000 or so clones, about 86% being singletons. The specimen comprised peripheral blood, sampled on day 0 of AZD1222 vaccination. The receptors come from an adult in good health.

V gene TRBV7-8 combines with J gene TRBJ1-2, with D perhaps TRBD1 (5 bases). V lost 5 bases, J lost 8 bases, and 24 bases lay in between. CDR1 and CDR2 from the germline V gene are SGHVS and FQNEAQ. CDR3 size: 16 residues. This chain's CDR3 is CASSHVRGGPLRGYTF. CDR3 nucleotides: TGTGCCAGCAGCCACGTCCGGGGGGGACCCCTGAGGGGCTACACCTTC.

The chain carries TRBV30 and TRBJ1-6; D may be TRBD1 (6 bases). Germline-derived CDR1 and CDR2 are GTSNPN and SVGIG (reference sequence). This CDR3 comprises 16 residues. The V end lost 0 bases, the J end lost 6 bases, and 15 bases lay between the germline ends. The CDR3 here is CAWSVPRTAPNSPLHF. The CDR3 DNA follows: TGTGCCTGGAGTGTCCCCCGGACAGCACCTAATTCACCCCTCCACTTT.

This chain links TRBV11-2 with TRBJ2-2; D may correspond to TRBD1 or TRBD2 (6 bases each). Trimming shortened V by 1 base and J by 5 bases, and 14 bases separated the two germline ends. The length of the CDR3 is 16 residues. Germline-derived CDR1 and CDR2 are SGHAT and FQNNGV. CDR3 region: CASSLVRGRRTGELFF. DNA of the CDR3: TGTGCCAGCAGCTTAGTTCGGGGGCGAAGGACCGGGGAGCTGTTTTTT.

This rearrangement joins TRBV4-1 to TRBJ2-3; D ambiguous. Trimming removed 3 bases at V and 5 bases at J, with 6 bases between. CDR3 length: 12 residues. Germline loops: CDR1 MGHRA, CDR2 YSYEKL. CDR3 sequence reads: CASSHAVDTQYF. CDR3 nucleotide sequence: TGCGCCAGCAGCCACGCGGTAGATACGCAGTATTTT.